This T cell receptor beta chain was found in a study of shared clonotypes between healthy human individuals. Overall study findings and caveats: A handful of donors held approximately 4.5% of naive CD4 clonotypes in common. As a rule, naive subsets had a larger estimated richness than memory subsets. An effect of sequencing depth on clonotype sharing among donors was expected.

With respect to this clone: Antigen: not known. Other nucleotide sequences from this sample produce the same CDR3.

In the naive CD8 group, cells lacked CD45RO and were positively selected for CCR7, so terminally differentiated effector memory CD45RA+ cells were left out. As processed by the authors: In the immunoSEQ data, sequences were junction-only and lacked quality scores, so filtering differed. Repertoires were generated with immunoSEQ multiplex PCR, while TCRdb's copy carries only in-frame clones and drops some. V and J calls and clone size are as listed in that table; D and trimming were resolved from the DNA. This table has hundreds of thousands of clones, over 90% appearing once. Germline CDR1 and CDR2: WSHSY and SAAADI. The CDR3 is 14 amino acids. Trimming pared 3 bases from V and 2 bases from J, leaving 9 bases between.

The rearrangement links TRBV10-2 to TRBJ2-3; D call uncertain. Sequenced material: naive CD8+ T cells sorted from blood. The sequence came from a man between 25 and 39 years old in good health. CDR3 region: CASSDLGNTDTQYF. In DNA form, the CDR3 reads TGCGCCAGCAGTGACTTAGGGAACACAGATACGCAGTATTTT.